Ten or more counts support the clone carrying this TCR beta chain. The germline V gene encodes CDR1 DFQATT and CDR2 SNEGSKA (reference sequence). V lost 4 bases, J lost 8 bases, and 12 bases lay in between. This CDR3 has 12 residues. For TCRbeta, the library was prepared with unique molecular identifiers. TCRdb fed the PCR reads into MiXCR, producing one record per CDR3 protein. The profile shows almost 250,000 distinct CDR3 sequences, under 30% of them singletons. This sample stems from a study of T-cell reconstitution after alpha-beta-depleted transplantation in children. Specimen: PBMCs, collected before TCRalphabeta/CD19-depleted stem cell transplant. The receptor comes from a girl aged 2 to 9 with Fanconi anemia, due to receive a stem cell transplant. This chain links TRBV20-1 with TRBJ2-1; maybe TRBD2 (5 bases). CDR3 DNA sequence: TGCAGTGCTATTTGGGAGAGATATGAGCAGTTCTTC. It codes for CSAIWERYEQFF.